The clone carrying this T cell receptor beta chain ranks as large. What it binds is unknown. There are 15 residues in the CDR3. Germline loops: CDR1 SGHTA, CDR2 FQGNSA. Deletions cut 5 bases from V and 8 bases from J, with 16 bases between. Assay: immunoSEQ multiplex PCR; the TCRdb copy retains only in-frame clones and omits some. The sample holds 4,000 to 5,500 clones; approximately 70% are singletons and the top ten take 12%. The data were obtained in a study of CD39 and CD103 CD8 tumor-infiltrating T cells. Whole-study results and caveats: DP TIL clonotypes were rarely found in blood or uninvolved lymph node. DP CD8 TILs seemed more oligoclonal than DN, SP and blood memory CD8.

This chain connects TRBV7-2 to TRBJ1-6; D may be TRBD1 (5 bases). The sequence derives from a human donor with head and neck squamous cell carcinoma. The source material was CD8+ T cells sorted from blood. Subset denoted: total memory CD8 T cells (CD45RA-CCR7+/-) from blood or uninvolved lymph node. DNA of the CDR3: TGTGCCAGCAGCCTTAGACAAGGGGAAGATTCACCCCTCCACTTT. This codes for CASSLRQGEDSPLHF. The full variable domain, completed using reference TRBV7-2 and TRBJ1-6, is GAGVSQSPSNKVTEKGKDVELRCDPISGHTALYWYRQSLGQGLEFLIYFQGNSAPDKSGLPSDRFSAERTGGSVSTLTIQRTQQEDSAVYLCASSLRQGEDSPLHFGNGTRLTVT.